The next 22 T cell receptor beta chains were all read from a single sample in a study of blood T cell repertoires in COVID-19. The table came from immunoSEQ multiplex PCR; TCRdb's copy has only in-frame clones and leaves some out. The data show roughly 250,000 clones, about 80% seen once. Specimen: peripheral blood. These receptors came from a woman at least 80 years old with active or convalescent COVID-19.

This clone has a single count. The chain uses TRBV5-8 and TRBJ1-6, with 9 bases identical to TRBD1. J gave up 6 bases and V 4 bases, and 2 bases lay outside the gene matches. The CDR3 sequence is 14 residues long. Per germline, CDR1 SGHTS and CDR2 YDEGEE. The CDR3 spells CASSPDRGNSPLHF. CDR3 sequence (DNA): TGTGCCAGCAGCCCGGACAGGGGTAATTCACCCCTCCACTTT.

The CDR3: CASSSQDRDGYEQYF. The CDR3 DNA sequence: TGTGCCAGCAGCTCACAAGACAGGGATGGTTACGAGCAGTACTTC. V usage is TRBV11-2 and J usage is TRBJ2-7; 7 nucleotides align to TRBD1. Germline CDR1 and CDR2: SGHAT and FQNNGV. The junction had 10 bases not matched to a gene; V was cut back by 4 bases and J by 4 bases. This CDR3 has 15 residues.

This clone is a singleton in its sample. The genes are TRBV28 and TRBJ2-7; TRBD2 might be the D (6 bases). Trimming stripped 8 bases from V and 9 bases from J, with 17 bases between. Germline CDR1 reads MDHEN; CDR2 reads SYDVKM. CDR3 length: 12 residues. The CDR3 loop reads CASSGLLFGQYF. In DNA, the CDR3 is TGTGCCAGCTCGGGACTTCTCTTCGGGCAGTACTTC.

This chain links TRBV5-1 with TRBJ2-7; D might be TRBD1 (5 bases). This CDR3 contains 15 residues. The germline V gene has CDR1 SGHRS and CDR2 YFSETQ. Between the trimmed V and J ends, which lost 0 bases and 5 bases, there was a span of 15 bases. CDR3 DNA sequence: TGCGCCAGCAGCTTGGGGCAGAACAGGTTCGACGAGCAGTACTTC. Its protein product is CASSLGQNRFDEQYF.

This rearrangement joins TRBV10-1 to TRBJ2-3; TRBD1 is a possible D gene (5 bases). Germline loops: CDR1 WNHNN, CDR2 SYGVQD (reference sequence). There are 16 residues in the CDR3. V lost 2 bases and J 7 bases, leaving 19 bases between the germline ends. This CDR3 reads CASSEKTASFPYTQYF. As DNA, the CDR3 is TGCGCCAGCAGTGAGAAGACAGCATCTTTTCCCTATACGCAGTATTTT.

CDR3 region: CASSEGQGRIEQFF. CDR3 in DNA: TGTGCCAGCAGTGAAGGACAGGGGCGTATTGAGCAGTTCTTC. The chain employs TRBV6-1 and TRBJ2-1, with 8 bases fitting TRBD1. J gave up 9 bases and V 1 base, and 5 bases lay outside the gene matches. This CDR3 has 14 amino acids. Germline CDR1 reads MNHNS; CDR2 reads SASEGT.

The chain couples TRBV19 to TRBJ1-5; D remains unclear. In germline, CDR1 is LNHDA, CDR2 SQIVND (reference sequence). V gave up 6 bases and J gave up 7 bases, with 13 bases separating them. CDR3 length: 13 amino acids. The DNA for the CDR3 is TGTGCCAGTAGACCCCGCGGTGCCCAGCCCCAGCATTTT. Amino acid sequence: CASRPRGAQPQHF.

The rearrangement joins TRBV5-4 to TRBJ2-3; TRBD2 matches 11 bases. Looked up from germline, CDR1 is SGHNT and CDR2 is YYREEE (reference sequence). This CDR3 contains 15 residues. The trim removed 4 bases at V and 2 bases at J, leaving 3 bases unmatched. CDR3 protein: CASSISGRATDTQYF. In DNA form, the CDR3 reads TGTGCCAGCAGCATTAGCGGGAGGGCCACAGATACGCAGTATTTT.

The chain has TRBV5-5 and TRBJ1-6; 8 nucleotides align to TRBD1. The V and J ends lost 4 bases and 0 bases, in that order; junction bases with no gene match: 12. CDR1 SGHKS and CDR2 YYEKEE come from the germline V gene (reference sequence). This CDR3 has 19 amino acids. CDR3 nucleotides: TGTGCCAGCAGCCCTGGGGGGACAGGCGCAAGCTCCTATAATTCACCCCTCCACTTT. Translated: CASSPGGTGASSYNSPLHF.

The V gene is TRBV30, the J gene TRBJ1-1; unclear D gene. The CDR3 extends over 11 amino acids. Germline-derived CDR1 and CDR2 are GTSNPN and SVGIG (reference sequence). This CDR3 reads CGIDFGTEAFF. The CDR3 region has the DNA TGTGGAATTGACTTCGGGACTGAAGCTTTCTTT.

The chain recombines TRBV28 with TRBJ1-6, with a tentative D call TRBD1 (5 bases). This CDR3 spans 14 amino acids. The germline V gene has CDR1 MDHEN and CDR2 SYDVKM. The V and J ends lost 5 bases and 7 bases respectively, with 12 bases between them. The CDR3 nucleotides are TGTGCCAGCAGTCGCGCCGGGGGGAATTCACCCCTCCACTTT. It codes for CASSRAGGNSPLHF.

The CDR3 DNA reads TGTGCCAGCAGCCGGCCCCTCCCCTCTAGCGGGTCCACAGATACGCAGTATTTT. Its translation is CASSRPLPSSGSTDTQYF. This chain uses TRBV4-2 with TRBJ2-3, with 8 bases identical to TRBD2. Germline trimming cut 4 bases from V and 2 bases from J; bases unmatched to any gene: 14. Germline CDR1 is LGHNA and CDR2 is YNFKEQ. The CDR3 runs to 18 residues.

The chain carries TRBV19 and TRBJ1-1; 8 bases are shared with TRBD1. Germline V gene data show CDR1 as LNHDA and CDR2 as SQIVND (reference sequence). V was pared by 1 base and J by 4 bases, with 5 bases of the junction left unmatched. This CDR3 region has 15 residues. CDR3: CASSIVHTGGTEAFF. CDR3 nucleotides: TGTGCCAGTAGTATAGTGCACACAGGGGGCACTGAAGCTTTCTTT.

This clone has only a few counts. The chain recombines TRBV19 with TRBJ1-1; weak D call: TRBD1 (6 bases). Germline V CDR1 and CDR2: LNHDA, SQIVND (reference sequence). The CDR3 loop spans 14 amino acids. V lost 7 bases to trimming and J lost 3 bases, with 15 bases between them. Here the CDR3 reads CASKNRAGDTEAFF. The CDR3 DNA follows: TGTGCCAGTAAAAACAGGGCAGGAGACACTGAAGCTTTCTTT.

CDR3 nucleotide sequence: TGTGCCACCAGTGTGACGGGACCAGGGGACAATGAGCAGTTCTTC. Protein: CATSVTGPGDNEQFF. The chain uses TRBV24-1 and TRBJ2-1, with a weak D call TRBD1 (6 bases). V was trimmed by 5 bases and J by 5 bases, leaving 15 bases between them. The CDR3 loop spans 15 amino acids. The germline V gene has CDR1 KGHDR and CDR2 SFDVKD.

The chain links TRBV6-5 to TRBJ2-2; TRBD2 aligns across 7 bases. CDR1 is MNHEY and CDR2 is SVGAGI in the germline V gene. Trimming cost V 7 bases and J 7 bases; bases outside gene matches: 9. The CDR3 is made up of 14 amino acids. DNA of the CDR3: TGTGCCAGCAACGAGGCGGGAGTAGGCGGGGAGCTGTTTTTT. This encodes CASNEAGVGGELFF.

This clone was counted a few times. The chain's CDR3 is CASSIGINTGELFF. CDR3 nucleotide sequence: TGTGCCAGTAGTATCGGGATTAACACCGGGGAGCTGTTTTTT. This chain links TRBV19 with TRBJ2-2; D might be TRBD2 (5 bases). CDR3 length: 14 amino acids. The germline V gene encodes CDR1 LNHDA and CDR2 SQIVND (reference sequence). V lost 3 bases to trimming and J lost 2 bases, with 7 bases between them.

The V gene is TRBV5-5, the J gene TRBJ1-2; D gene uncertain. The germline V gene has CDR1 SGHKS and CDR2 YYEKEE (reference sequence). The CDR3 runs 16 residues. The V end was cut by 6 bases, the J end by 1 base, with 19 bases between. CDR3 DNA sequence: TGTGCCAGCACCACGTACATTACCGACTTTAACTATGGCTACACCTTC. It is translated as CASTTYITDFNYGYTF.

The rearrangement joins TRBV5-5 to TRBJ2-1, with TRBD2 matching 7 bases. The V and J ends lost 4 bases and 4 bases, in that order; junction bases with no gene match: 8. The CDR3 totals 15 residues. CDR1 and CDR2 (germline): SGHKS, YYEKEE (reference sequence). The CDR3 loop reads CASSRERGVYNEQFF. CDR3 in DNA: TGTGCCAGCAGCAGAGAGCGGGGAGTGTACAATGAGCAGTTCTTC. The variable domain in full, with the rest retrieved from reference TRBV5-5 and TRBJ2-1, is DAGVTQSPTHLIKTRGQQVTLRCSPISGHKSVSWYQQVLGQGPQFIFQYYEKEERGRGNFPDRFSARQFPNYSSELNVNALLLGDSALYLCASSRERGVYNEQFFGPGTRLTVL.

This CDR3 reads CASSQDQGRLAGTGELFF. The CDR3 coding sequence is TGCGCCAGCAGCCAAGATCAGGGGCGACTAGCGGGGACCGGGGAGCTGTTTTTT. The chain recombines TRBV4-1 with TRBJ2-2; 11 bases line up with TRBD2. In germline, CDR1 is MGHRA, CDR2 YSYEKL. The CDR3 has 18 amino acids. Trimming cost V 0 bases and J 5 bases; bases outside gene matches: 8.

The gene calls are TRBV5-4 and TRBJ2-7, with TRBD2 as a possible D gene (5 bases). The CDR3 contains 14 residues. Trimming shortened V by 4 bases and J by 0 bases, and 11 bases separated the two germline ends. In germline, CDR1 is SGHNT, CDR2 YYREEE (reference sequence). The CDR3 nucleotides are TGTGCCAGCAGCCCAAGACGGGGCTCCTACGAGCAGTACTTC. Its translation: CASSPRRGSYEQYF.

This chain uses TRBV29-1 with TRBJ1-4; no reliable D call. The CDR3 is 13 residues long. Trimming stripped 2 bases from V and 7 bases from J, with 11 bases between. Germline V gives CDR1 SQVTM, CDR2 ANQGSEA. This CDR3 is CSVERTRAEKLFF. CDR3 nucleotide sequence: TGCAGCGTTGAAAGAACCCGAGCTGAAAAACTGTTTTTT.